This is a list of T cell receptor beta chains from one sample in a study of blood T cell repertoires in COVID-19. The table came from immunoSEQ multiplex PCR; TCRdb's copy has only in-frame clones and leaves some out. Here the sample spans approximately 140,000 clones, 84% being singletons. The sequencing sample was made of PBMCs or T cells enriched from blood (not recorded which). All receptors come from a man aged 50 to 59 in a cohort exposed to, infected with or recovered from COVID-19 (not recorded which). CDR3s include the opening cysteine and the closing phenylalanine or tryptophan. The D gene is left open where the match is weak. Clone size is given for some rows only: seen once, a few or many times, or a class if the clone is expanded.

D gene | J gene | clone size | V gene | CDR3 DNA | CDR3 protein
TRBD1 | TRBJ2-7 | . | TRBV18 | TGTGCCAGCTCACCCACGGTAGGGGGCCTTGACGAGCAGTACTTC | CASSPTVGGLDEQYF
. | TRBJ2-7 | . | TRBV21-1 | TGTGCCAGCAGCAAAGGGCCGAACGAACTACGAGAGCAGTACTTC | CASSKGPNELREQYF
TRBD2 | TRBJ2-2 | . | TRBV6-2/TRBV6-3 | TGTGCCAGCAGTTACGTGGGACTAGCGACCGGGGAGCTGTTTTTT | CASSYVGLATGELFF
TRBD1 | TRBJ2-2 | . | TRBV28 | TGTGCCAGTCGGACAGGGCAGGGACTCGTCACCGGGGAGCTGTTTTTT | CASRTGQGLVTGELFF
. | TRBJ2-2 | . | TRBV5-6 | TGTGCCAGCACTACGGGGGACGGTGGAGGGACCGGGGAGCTGTTTTTT | CASTTGDGGGTGELFF
TRBD1 | TRBJ1-2 | . | TRBV5-6 | TGTGCCAGCAGCTTCGGGACAGGGGGCCTAGTGGACTATGGCTACACCTTC | CASSFGTGGLVDYGYTF
. | TRBJ1-1 | . | TRBV19 | TGTGCCAGTAGTATCGGAGGGTCGGACACTGAAGCTTTCTTT | CASSIGGSDTEAFF
TRBD1 | TRBJ1-1 | . | TRBV5-4 | TGTGCCAGCAGCTTGTCGGGACAGGGAAACACTGAAGCTTTCTTT | CASSLSGQGNTEAFF
. | TRBJ1-2 | . | TRBV2 | TGTGCCAGCAGGGAGGACAGAATGGGCTACACCTTC | CASREDRMGYTF
TRBD2 | TRBJ2-7 | few | TRBV27 | TGTGCCAGCAGTCCCACCTCTAGCGGGAGGTATTCGAGCTCCTACGAGCAGTACTTC | CASSPTSSGRYSSSYEQYF
. | TRBJ1-1 | . | TRBV5-6 | TGTGCCAGCAGCTCTCCGACCGGAGCAATAGTTAACACTGAAGCTTTCTTT | CASSSPTGAIVNTEAFF
. | TRBJ1-2 | few | TRBV9 | TGTGCCAGCAGCCCACAGGTCGGCTCCTATGGCTACACCTTC | CASSPQVGSYGYTF
TRBD2 | TRBJ2-7 | . | TRBV28 | TGTGCCAGCGGCCCCTTGGGGGAGGGCCGCCCCTACGAGCAGTACTTC | CASGPLGEGRPYEQYF
. | TRBJ1-1 | . | TRBV18 | TGTGCCAGCTCACCACCTCTTATGAACACTGAAGCTTTCTTT | CASSPPLMNTEAFF
. | TRBJ2-7 | . | TRBV7-9 | TGTGCCAGCAGCTTAGTACTAGAAGGCTACGAGCAGTACTTC | CASSLVLEGYEQYF
. | TRBJ1-6 | . | TRBV27 | TGTGCCAGCAGTTTATTCGGGGGGCGGAATAATTCACCCCTCCACTTT | CASSLFGGRNNSPLHF
TRBD1 | TRBJ1-5 | . | TRBV19 | TGTGCCAGTAGTACGACCCGTTTGGGGACAGGCCAGCCCCAGCATTTT | CASSTTRLGTGQPQHF
TRBD1 | TRBJ2-1 | . | TRBV27 | TGTGCCAGCACAGGGACAGGGGAAAATGAGCAGTTCTTC | CASTGTGENEQFF
TRBD1 | TRBJ1-1 | . | TRBV30 | TGTGCCTGCGGACAGGGAGGACACACTGAAGCTTTCTTT | CACGQGGHTEAFF
. | TRBJ1-2 | . | TRBV5-1 | TGCGCCAGCAGCCAGGAGGGCTATGGCTACACCTTC | CASSQEGYGYTF
TRBD2 | TRBJ2-1 | once | TRBV19 | TGTGCCAGTAGTATAGAGGCCCTACTAGCGGACCAGTACAATGAGCAGTTCTTC | CASSIEALLADQYNEQFF
. | TRBJ1-1 | . | TRBV7-9 | TGTGCCAGCAGCTTAGGAGAGGCTTTGGGCACTGAAGCTTTCTTT | CASSLGEALGTEAFF
. | TRBJ2-7 | once | TRBV6-5 | TGTGCCAGCAGTTACTCGATCGGCTACGAGCAGTACTTC | CASSYSIGYEQYF
. | TRBJ1-1 | . | TRBV27 | TGTGCCAGCAGTTTATCAGGGGCCCCTGAAGCTTTCTTT | CASSLSGAPEAFF
. | TRBJ1-2 | . | TRBV6-5 | TGTGCCAGCAGCCCCGCCGGGGGGCGAGGCTACACCTTC | CASSPAGGRGYTF
. | TRBJ1-6 | . | TRBV5-1 | TGCGCCAGCAGCTTGGAACAGCCTAATTCACCCCTCCACTTT | CASSLEQPNSPLHF
. | TRBJ1-1 | . | TRBV13 | TGTGCCAGCAGAGACAGGACACCTGAAGCTTTCTTT | CASRDRTPEAFF
TRBD2 | TRBJ2-5 | . | TRBV11-3 | TGTGCCAGCAGCTTAGGTCGGCAGCGGGGGCAAGAGACCCAGTACTTC | CASSLGRQRGQETQYF
TRBD2 | TRBJ2-5 | . | TRBV10-2 | TGCGCCAGCAGTGATTCGGGAGGGCGGCAAGAGACCCAGTACTTC | CASSDSGGRQETQYF
. | TRBJ1-1 | . | TRBV2 | TGTGCCAGCAGTTCACTTGGGGCCGCTGAAGCTTTCTTT | CASSSLGAAEAFF
TRBD1 | TRBJ2-3 | . | TRBV27 | TGTGCCAGCAGTTTATCCGGGCAGGGGGCGCGTGATACGCAGTATTTT | CASSLSGQGARDTQYF
TRBD1 | TRBJ1-2 | once | TRBV5-1 | TGCGCCAGCAGCTTGGAGGGGGCCTATGGCTACACCTTC | CASSLEGAYGYTF
. | TRBJ1-5 | . | TRBV18 | TGTGCCAGCTCAGCCACCGGGACAAATCAGCCCCAGCATTTT | CASSATGTNQPQHF
. | TRBJ2-1 | . | TRBV6-5 | TGTGCCAGCAGTCCGCCGGGGAGGCGCCATGAGCAGTTCTTC | CASSPPGRRHEQFF
TRBD1 | TRBJ2-7 | . | TRBV5-6 | TGTGCCAGCAGCTTGGGGGGACAGACACCTTCCTACGAGCAGTACTTC | CASSLGGQTPSYEQYF
. | TRBJ1-5 | . | TRBV19 | TGTGCCAGTAAGGGGGGGACGCCGGGGATGGGGCCCCAGCATTTT | CASKGGTPGMGPQHF
. | TRBJ1-3 | . | TRBV19 | TGTGCCAGTAGTACAGGCTCTGGAAACACCATATATTTT | CASSTGSGNTIYF
TRBD2 | TRBJ2-1 | . | TRBV15 | TGTGCCACCAGCAGACCCGAAGGGGGACTAGCGGGAGCCAATGAGCAGTTCTTC | CATSRPEGGLAGANEQFF
. | TRBJ2-1 | . | TRBV5-5 | TGTGCCAGCAGCTTGTCGATTAGCGGCTACAATGAGCAGTTCTTC | CASSLSISGYNEQFF
TRBD1 | TRBJ1-5 | . | TRBV18 | TGTGCCAGCTCACCACCGGGACAGGGGTCCCCTCAGCCCCAGCATTTT | CASSPPGQGSPQPQHF
. | TRBJ1-3 | . | TRBV9 | TGTGCCAGCAGCGCGGAGGACCCTGGAAACACCATATATTTT | CASSAEDPGNTIYF
. | TRBJ2-7 | . | TRBV2 | TGTGCCAGCAGTGATAACGAGGAAGGCGAGCAGTACTTC | CASSDNEEGEQYF
. | TRBJ2-2 | . | TRBV12-5 | TGTGCTAGTGGTTTGATAGGGGGTGAGAACACCGGGGAGCTGTTTTTT | CASGLIGGENTGELFF
. | TRBJ1-4 | . | TRBV6-2/TRBV6-3 | TGTGCCAGCAGTTACCCACAGGGCCGGGAAAAACTGTTTTTT | CASSYPQGREKLFF
. | TRBJ2-5 | . | TRBV9 | TGTGCCAGCAGCCTTTTACCCAGTCAAGAGACCCAGTACTTC | CASSLLPSQETQYF
TRBD1 | TRBJ2-4 | . | TRBV27 | TGTGCCAGCAGTTTAGGGACAGGGGGAGTGGACATTCAGTACTTC | CASSLGTGGVDIQYF
TRBD1 | TRBJ2-7 | few | TRBV7-2 | TGTGCCAGCAGCCGGACAGGGGGCACCTACGAGCAGTACTTC | CASSRTGGTYEQYF